This T cell receptor (beta chain) emerged from a study of shared clonotypes between healthy human individuals. The germline gives CDR1 MNHNS, CDR2 SASEGT. V gave up 1 base and J gave up 9 bases, with 16 bases separating them. The CDR3 has 15 residues. Profiled with immunoSEQ multiplex PCR; TCRdb holds only in-frame clones, not every one. Seen here are about 1.1 million clones, around 82% observed once, and the top ten hold 0.61%. All donors were Caucasian adults living in Nashville, Tennessee. V is TRBV6-1 and J is TRBJ1-5; D unclear. The receptor was isolated from a man in his late teens or twenties in good health. Some clones in this sample may be carry-over from other donors' samples. The sequencing sample was made of memory CD4+ T cells from PBMCs. Subset described: CD45RA-negative fraction. This CDR3 is CASSEGQALEWPQHF. In DNA form, the CDR3 reads TGTGCCAGCAGTGAAGGCCAGGCCCTAGAGTGGCCCCAGCATTTT.